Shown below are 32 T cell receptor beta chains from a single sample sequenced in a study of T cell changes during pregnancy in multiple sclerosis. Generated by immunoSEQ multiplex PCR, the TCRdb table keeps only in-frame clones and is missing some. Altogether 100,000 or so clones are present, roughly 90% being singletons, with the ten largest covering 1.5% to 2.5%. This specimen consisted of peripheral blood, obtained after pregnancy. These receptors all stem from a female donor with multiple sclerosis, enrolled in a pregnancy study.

The CDR3, as DNA: TGTGCCAGCAGCTTAGGGTTAGCGGGAGGGCCCTACGAGCAGTACTTC. It yields the protein CASSLGLAGGPYEQYF. This rearrangement joins TRBV11-2 to TRBJ2-7, with 11 positions matching TRBD2. Germline loops: CDR1 SGHAT, CDR2 FQNNGV. The trim removed 1 base at V and 2 bases at J, leaving 4 bases unmatched. This CDR3 region has 16 residues.

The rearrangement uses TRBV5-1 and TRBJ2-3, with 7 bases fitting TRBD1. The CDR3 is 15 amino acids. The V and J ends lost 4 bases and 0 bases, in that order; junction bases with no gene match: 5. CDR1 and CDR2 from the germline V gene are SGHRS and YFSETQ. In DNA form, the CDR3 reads TGCGCCAGCAGCCCGACAGGGCAAAGCACAGATACGCAGTATTTT. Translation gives CASSPTGQSTDTQYF.

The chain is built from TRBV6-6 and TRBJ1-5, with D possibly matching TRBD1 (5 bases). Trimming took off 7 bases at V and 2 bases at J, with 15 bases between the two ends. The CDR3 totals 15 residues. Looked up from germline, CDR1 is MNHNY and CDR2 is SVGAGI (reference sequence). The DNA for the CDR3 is TGTGCCAGCATTGACAGTTACAGTGGCAATCAGCCCCAGCATTTT. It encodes CASIDSYSGNQPQHF.

In nucleotides, the CDR3 is TGTGCCAGCAGTACCCGGACAGGGGATACCGGCTACACCTTC. Translating it yields CASSTRTGDTGYTF. The chain uses TRBV27 and TRBJ1-2; 9 positions match TRBD1. V shed 5 bases, J shed 8 bases, and the junction held 9 bases outside the gene matches. The CDR3 is 14 residues long. CDR1 and CDR2 from the germline V gene are MNHEY and SMNVEV (reference sequence).

Here the CDR3 reads CASSVGTGGGYTF. The CDR3 region has the DNA TGTGCCAGCAGCGTAGGCACAGGGGGTGGCTACACCTTC. The chain is built from TRBV9 and TRBJ1-2; the match to TRBD1 covers 8 bases. The ends lost 0 bases at V and 7 bases at J; junction bases unmatched: 2. CDR1 is SGDLS, CDR2 YYNGEE, per germline. The CDR3 totals 13 residues.

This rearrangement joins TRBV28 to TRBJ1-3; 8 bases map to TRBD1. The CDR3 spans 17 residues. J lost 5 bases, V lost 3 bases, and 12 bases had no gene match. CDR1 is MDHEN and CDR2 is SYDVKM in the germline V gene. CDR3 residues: CASSFPFGQGYRNTIYF. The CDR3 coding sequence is TGTGCCAGCAGTTTCCCTTTTGGACAGGGATACCGAAACACCATATATTTT.

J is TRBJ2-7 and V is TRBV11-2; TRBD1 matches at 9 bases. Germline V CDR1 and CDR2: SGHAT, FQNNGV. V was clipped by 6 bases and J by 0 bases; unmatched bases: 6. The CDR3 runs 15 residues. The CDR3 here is CASRSPGQGSYEQYF. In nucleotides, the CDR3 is TGTGCCAGCAGATCCCCGGGACAGGGCTCCTACGAGCAGTACTTC. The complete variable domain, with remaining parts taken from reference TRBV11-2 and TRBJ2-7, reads EAGVAQSPRYKIIEKRQSVAFWCNPISGHATLYWYQQILGQGPKLLIQFQNNGVVDDSQLPKDRFSAERLKGVDSTLKIQPAKLEDSAVYLCASRSPGQGSYEQYFGPGTRLTVT.

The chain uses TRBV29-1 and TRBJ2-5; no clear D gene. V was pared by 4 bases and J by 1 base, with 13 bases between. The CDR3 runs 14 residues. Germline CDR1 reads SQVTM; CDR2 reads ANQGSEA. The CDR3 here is CSVGPRRIQETQYF. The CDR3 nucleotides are TGCAGCGTTGGACCACGGCGGATCCAAGAGACCCAGTACTTC.

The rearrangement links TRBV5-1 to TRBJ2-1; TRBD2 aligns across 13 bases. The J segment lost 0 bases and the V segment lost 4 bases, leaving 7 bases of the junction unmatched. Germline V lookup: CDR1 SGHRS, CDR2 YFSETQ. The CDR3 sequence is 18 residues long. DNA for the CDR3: TGCGCCAGCAGCCGATCCTGGACTAGCGGGAGCTCCTACAATGAGCAGTTCTTC. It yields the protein CASSRSWTSGSSYNEQFF.

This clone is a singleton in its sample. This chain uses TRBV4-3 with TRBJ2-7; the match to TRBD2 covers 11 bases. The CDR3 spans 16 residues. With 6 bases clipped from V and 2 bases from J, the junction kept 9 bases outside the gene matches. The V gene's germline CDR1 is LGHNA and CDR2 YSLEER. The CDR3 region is CASSRLAGGLTYEQYF. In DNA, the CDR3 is TGCGCCAGCAGTCGGCTAGCGGGGGGCCTCACCTACGAGCAGTACTTC.

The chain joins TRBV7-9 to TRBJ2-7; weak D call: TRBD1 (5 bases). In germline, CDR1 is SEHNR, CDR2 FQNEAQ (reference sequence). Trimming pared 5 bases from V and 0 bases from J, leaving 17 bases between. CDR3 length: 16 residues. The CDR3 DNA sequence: TGTGCCAGCAGCACACTCAGGTGGGGCTTCTCCTACGAGCAGTACTTC. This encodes CASSTLRWGFSYEQYF.

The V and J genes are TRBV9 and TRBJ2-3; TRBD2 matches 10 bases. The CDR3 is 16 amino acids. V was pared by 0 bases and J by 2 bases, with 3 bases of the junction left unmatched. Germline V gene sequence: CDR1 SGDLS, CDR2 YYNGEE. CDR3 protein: CASSVAAGGHTDTQYF. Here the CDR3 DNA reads TGTGCCAGCAGCGTAGCAGCGGGGGGGCACACAGATACGCAGTATTTT. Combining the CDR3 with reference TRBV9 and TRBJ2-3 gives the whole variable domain DSGVTQTPKHLITATGQRVTLRCSPRSGDLSVYWYQQSLDQGLQFLIQYYNGEERAKGNILERFSAQQFPDLHSELNLSSLELGDSALYFCASSVAAGGHTDTQYFGPGTRLTVL.

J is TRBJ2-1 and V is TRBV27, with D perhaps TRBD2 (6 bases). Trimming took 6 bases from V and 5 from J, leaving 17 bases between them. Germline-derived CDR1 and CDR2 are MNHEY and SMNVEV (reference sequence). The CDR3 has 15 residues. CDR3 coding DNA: TGTGCCAGCAGGGACACGCCGGGACTGCACAATGAGCAGTTCTTC. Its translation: CASRDTPGLHNEQFF.

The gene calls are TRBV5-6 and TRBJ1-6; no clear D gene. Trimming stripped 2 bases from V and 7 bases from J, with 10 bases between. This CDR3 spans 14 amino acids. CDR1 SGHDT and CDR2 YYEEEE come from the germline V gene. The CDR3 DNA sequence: TGTGCCAGCAGCTTCAGAGGTGGCAATTCACCCCTCCACTTT. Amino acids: CASSFRGGNSPLHF.

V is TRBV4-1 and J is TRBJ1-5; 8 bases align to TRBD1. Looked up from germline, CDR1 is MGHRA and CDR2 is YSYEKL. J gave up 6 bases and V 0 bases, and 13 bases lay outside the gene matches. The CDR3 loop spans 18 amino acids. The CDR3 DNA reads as TGCGCCAGCAGCCAAGAGAAAGTAGGGACAGGATCAGGTCAGCCCCAGCATTTT. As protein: CASSQEKVGTGSGQPQHF.

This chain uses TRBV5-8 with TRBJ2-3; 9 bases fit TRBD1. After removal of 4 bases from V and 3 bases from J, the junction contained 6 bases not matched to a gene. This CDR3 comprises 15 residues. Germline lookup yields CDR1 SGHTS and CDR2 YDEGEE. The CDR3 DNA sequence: TGTGCCAGCAGCCCCAGGGACAGGGCGACAGATACGCAGTATTTT. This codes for CASSPRDRATDTQYF.

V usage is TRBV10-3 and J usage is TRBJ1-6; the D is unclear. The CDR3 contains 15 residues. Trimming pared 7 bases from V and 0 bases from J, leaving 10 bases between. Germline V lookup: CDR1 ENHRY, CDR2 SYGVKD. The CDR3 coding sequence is TGTGCCATCAAAGAAAGGAGCTCCTATAATTCACCCCTCCACTTT. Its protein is CAIKERSSYNSPLHF.

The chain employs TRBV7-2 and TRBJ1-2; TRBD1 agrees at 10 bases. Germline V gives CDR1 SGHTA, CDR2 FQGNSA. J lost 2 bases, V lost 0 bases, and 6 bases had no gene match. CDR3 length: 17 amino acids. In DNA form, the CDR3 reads TGTGCCAGCAGCTTAGCCCCGGGACAGGGGATAAACTATGGCTACACCTTC. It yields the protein CASSLAPGQGINYGYTF.

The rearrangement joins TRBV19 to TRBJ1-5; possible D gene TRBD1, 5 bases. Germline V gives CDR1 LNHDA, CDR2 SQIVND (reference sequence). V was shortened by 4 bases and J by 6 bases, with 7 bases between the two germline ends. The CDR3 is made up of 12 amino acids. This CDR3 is CASSTGIQPQHF. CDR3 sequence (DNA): TGTGCCAGTAGTACAGGGATTCAGCCCCAGCATTTT.

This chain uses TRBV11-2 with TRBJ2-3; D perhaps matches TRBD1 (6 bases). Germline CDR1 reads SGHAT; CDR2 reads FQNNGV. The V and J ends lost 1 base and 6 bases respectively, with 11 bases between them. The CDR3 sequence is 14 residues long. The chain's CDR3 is CASSLAGEQDTQYF. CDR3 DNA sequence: TGTGCCAGCAGCTTAGCAGGGGAACAGGATACGCAGTATTTT.

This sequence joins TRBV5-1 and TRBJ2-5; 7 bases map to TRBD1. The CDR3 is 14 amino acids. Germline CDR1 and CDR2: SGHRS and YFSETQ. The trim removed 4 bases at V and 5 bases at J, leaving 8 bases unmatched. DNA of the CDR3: TGCGCCAGCAGCCTCGGACAGGCTTCGGAGACCCAGTACTTC. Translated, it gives CASSLGQASETQYF.

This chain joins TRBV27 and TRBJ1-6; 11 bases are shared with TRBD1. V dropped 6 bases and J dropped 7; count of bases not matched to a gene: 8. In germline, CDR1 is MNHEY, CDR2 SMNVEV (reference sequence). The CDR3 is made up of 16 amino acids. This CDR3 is CASSVGTGGFNSPLHF. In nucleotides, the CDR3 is TGTGCCAGCAGCGTCGGGACAGGGGGATTCAATTCACCCCTCCACTTT.

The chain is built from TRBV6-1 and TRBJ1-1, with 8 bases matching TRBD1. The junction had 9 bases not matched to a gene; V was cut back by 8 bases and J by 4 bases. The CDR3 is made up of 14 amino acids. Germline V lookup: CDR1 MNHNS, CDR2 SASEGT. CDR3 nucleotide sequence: TGTGCCAGCGATTGGACAGGGAGTAGCACTGAAGCTTTCTTT. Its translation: CASDWTGSSTEAFF.

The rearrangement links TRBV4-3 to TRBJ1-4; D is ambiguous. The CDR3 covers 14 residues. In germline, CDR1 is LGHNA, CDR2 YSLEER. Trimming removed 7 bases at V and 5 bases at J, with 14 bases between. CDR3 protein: CASTPSTNNEKLFF. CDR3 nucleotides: TGCGCCAGCACCCCCAGTACTAACAATGAAAAACTGTTTTTT.

In nucleotides, the CDR3 is TGCGCCAGCAGCCCCCTGACTAGCGTAATCTCCTACAATGAGCAGTTCTTC. Translating it yields CASSPLTSVISYNEQFF. This chain connects TRBV5-1 to TRBJ2-1; 8 bases line up with TRBD2. The germline V gene encodes CDR1 SGHRS and CDR2 YFSETQ. V trimming: 4 bases; J trimming: 0 bases; junction bases outside the gene matches: 9. This CDR3 is built from 17 residues.

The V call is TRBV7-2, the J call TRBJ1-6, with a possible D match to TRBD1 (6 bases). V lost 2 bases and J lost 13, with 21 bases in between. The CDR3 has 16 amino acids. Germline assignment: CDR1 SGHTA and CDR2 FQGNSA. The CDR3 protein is CASSLSPGALLGPLHF. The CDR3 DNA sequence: TGTGCCAGCAGCTTATCCCCAGGGGCCCTTTTGGGTCCCCTCCACTTT. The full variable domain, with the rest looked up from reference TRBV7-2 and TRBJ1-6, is GAGVSQSPSNKVTEKGKDVELRCDPISGHTALYWYRQSLGQGLEFLIYFQGNSAPDKSGLPSDRFSAERTGGSVSTLTIQRTQQEDSAVYLCASSLSPGALLGPLHFGNGTRLTVT.

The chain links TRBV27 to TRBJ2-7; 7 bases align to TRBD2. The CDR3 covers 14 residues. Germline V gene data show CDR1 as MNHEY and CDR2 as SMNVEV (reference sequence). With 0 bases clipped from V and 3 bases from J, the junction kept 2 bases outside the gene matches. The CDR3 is CASSLSPSGYEQYF. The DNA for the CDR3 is TGTGCCAGCAGTTTATCTCCTAGCGGCTACGAGCAGTACTTC.

The CDR3 DNA reads as TGTGCCAGCAGTTATGAGGGGGTTGGGTCCTACGAGCAGTACTTC. Its translation: CASSYEGVGSYEQYF. The chain uses TRBV6-5 and TRBJ2-7; a weak D match, TRBD1 (6 bases). Germline values: CDR1 MNHEY, CDR2 SVGAGI. The germline V and J ends were trimmed by 3 bases and 1 base, with 13 bases remaining between them. The CDR3 consists of 15 residues.

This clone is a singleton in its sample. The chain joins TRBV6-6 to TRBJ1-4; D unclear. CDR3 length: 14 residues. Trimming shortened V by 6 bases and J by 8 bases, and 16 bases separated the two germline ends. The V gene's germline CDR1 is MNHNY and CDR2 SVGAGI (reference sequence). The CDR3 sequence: CASSRERLVEKLFF. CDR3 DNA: TGTGCCAGCAGCCGGGAACGGTTGGTAGAAAAACTGTTTTTT.

The CDR3 coding sequence is TGTGCCAGCAGTTTACGGGGAAGACGGATAGTCTCTGGGGCCAACGTCCTGACTTTC. Amino acid sequence: CASSLRGRRIVSGANVLTF. The rearrangement joins TRBV28 to TRBJ2-6, with D possibly being TRBD2 (5 bases). CDR3 size: 19 residues. Between the trimmed V and J ends, which lost 2 bases and 0 bases, there was a span of 17 bases. Germline CDR1 is MDHEN and CDR2 is SYDVKM.

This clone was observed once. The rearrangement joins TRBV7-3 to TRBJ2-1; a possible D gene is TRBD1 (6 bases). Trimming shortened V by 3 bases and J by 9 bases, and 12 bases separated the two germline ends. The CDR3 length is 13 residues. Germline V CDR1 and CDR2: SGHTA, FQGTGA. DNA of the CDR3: TGTGCCAGCAGCTTGGTGGGGGCGGGTGAGCAGTTCTTC. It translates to CASSLVGAGEQFF.

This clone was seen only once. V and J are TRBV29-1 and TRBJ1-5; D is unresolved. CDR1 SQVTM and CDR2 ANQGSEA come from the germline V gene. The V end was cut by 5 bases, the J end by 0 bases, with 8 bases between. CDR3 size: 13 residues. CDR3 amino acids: CSVCENSNQPQHF. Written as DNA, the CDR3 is TGCAGCGTTTGCGAGAATAGCAATCAGCCCCAGCATTTT. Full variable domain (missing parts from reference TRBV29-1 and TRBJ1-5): SAVISQKPSRDICQRGTSLTIQCQVDSQVTMMFWYRQQPGQSLTLIATANQGSEATYESGFVIDKFPISRPNLTFSTLTVSNMSPEDSSIYLCSVCENSNQPQHFGDGTRLSIL.